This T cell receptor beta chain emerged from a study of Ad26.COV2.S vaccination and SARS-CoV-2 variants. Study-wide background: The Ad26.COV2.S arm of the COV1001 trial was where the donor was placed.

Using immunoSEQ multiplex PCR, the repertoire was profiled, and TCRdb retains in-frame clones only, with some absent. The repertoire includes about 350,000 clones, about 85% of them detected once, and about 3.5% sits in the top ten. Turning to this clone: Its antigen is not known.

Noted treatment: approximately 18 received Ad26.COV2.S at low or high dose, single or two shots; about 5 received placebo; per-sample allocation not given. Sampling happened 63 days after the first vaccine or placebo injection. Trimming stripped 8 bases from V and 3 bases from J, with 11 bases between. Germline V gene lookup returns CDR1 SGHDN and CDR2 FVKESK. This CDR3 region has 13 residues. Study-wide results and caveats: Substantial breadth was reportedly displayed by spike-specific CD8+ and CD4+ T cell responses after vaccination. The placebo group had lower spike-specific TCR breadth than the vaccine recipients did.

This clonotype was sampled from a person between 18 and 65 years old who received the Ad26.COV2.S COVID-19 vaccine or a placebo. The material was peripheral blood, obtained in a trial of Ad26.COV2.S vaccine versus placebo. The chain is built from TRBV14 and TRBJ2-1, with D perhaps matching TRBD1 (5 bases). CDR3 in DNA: TGTGCCAGCGGCAAGGGGTTCTACAATGAGCAGTTCTTC. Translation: CASGKGFYNEQFF.